The TCR beta chain described here comes from a study of T cells in localized non-small cell lung cancer. Findings and limits, study-wide: Higher adjacent-lung clonality was associated with shorter survival. Adjacent lung was found to contain a median about 55 of the top 100 tumor clones. Uninvolved adjacent lung showed the highest T cell clonality, exceeding tumor.

Trimming pared 2 bases from V and 6 bases from J, leaving 8 bases between. Germline V lookup: CDR1 SGHNT, CDR2 YYREEE (reference sequence). The CDR3 totals 12 residues. The data were produced by immunoSEQ multiplex PCR, yet TCRdb's version contains in-frame clones alone and is incomplete. The table has some 40,000 clones, around 90% seen once. This clone was counted once. Antigen unknown. This clonotype originated in an older female donor with stage I lung adenocarcinoma. The material was peripheral blood, obtained before any cancer treatment. The chain joins TRBV5-4 to TRBJ1-2; D remains ambiguous. CDR3 bases: TGTGCCAGCAGCTTTAGATCCAATGGCTACACCTTC. It specifies CASSFRSNGYTF.